A selection of T cell receptor beta chains follows, all from one sample in a study of cytomegalovirus exposure and HLA in healthy donors. Clones were read by immunoSEQ multiplex PCR, and TCRdb kept only the in-frame ones, dropping some. Here the sample spans some 150,000 clones, more than 60% being singletons. Sequenced material: PBMCs. Receptors were obtained from a man in his forties in good health and CMV-seronegative. Both conserved end residues are part of each CDR3. D genes are given only for firm matches. Not every row has a clone size; where given, it reads once, few, many or a size class.

TRBJ1-2,.,.,TRBV7-2,CASSLQGLQGYTF,TGTGCCAGCAGCCTCCAGGGGTTACAGGGCTACACCTTC
TRBJ2-7,.,.,TRBV5-4,CASRGGYLGEQYF,TGTGCCAGCAGGGGGGGATACCTAGGTGAGCAGTACTTC
TRBJ2-1,.,.,TRBV4-1,CASSQILTGDTYNEQFF,TGCGCCAGCAGCCAAATTCTGACAGGCGATACTTACAATGAGCAGTTCTTC
TRBJ2-2,TRBD2,.,TRBV6-5,CASSYLGGFTGELFF,TGTGCCAGCAGTTACTTGGGGGGGTTCACCGGGGAGCTGTTTTTT
TRBJ2-2,.,.,TRBV11-2,CASSPRYGVNTGELFF,TGTGCCAGCAGCCCGCGGTACGGGGTGAACACCGGGGAGCTGTTTTTT
TRBJ1-5,.,.,TRBV9,CASSVGGSAAQPQHF,TGTGCCAGCAGCGTAGGAGGGAGTGCGGCTCAGCCCCAGCATTTT
TRBJ2-5,TRBD2,.,TRBV5-6,CASSLEKGLDETQYF,TGTGCCAGCAGCTTGGAAAAGGGACTAGACGAGACCCAGTACTTC
TRBJ1-4,.,.,TRBV15,CATSRDLVATNEKLFF,TGTGCCACCAGCAGAGATCTCGTTGCAACTAATGAAAAACTGTTTTTT
TRBJ2-1,.,few,TRBV7-9,CASSHKSEQFF,TGTGCCAGCAGCCACAAAAGTGAGCAGTTCTTC
TRBJ1-2,TRBD1,few,TRBV27,CASSSGTAYYGYTF,TGTGCCAGCAGTTCCGGGACAGCTTACTATGGCTACACCTTC
TRBJ2-2,TRBD1,.,TRBV9,CASSAGGTGELFF,TGTGCCAGCAGCGCAGGGGGAACCGGGGAGCTGTTTTTT
TRBJ2-1,TRBD2,few,TRBV30,CAWRGLGVYEQFF,TGTGCCTGGAGGGGACTAGGGGTTTATGAGCAGTTCTTC
TRBJ2-1,TRBD2,.,TRBV7-2,CASSLNLAGGRGEQFF,TGTGCCAGCAGCTTAAATCTAGCGGGGGGCCGGGGGGAGCAGTTCTTC
TRBJ1-4,.,.,TRBV7-2,CASSLTGWEGEKLFF,TGTGCCAGCAGCTTAACGGGGTGGGAGGGCGAAAAACTGTTTTTT
TRBJ2-7,.,once,TRBV5-1,CASSLVFGYEQYF,TGCGCCAGCAGCTTGGTTTTCGGGTACGAGCAGTACTTC